These 29 T cell receptor beta chains came from one sample sequenced in a study of Ad26.COV2.S vaccination and SARS-CoV-2 variants. Treatment specified: about 20 received Ad26.COV2.S at low or high dose, single or two shots; roughly five received placebo; per-sample allocation not given. At day 63 after the first vaccine or placebo injection, samples were drawn. Using immunoSEQ multiplex PCR, the repertoire was profiled, and TCRdb retains in-frame clones only, with some absent. Here the sample spans hundreds of thousands of clones, more than 75% being singletons. The specimen was peripheral blood, collected in a trial of Ad26.COV2.S vaccine versus placebo. These receptors were obtained from a person between 18 and 59 years old who received the Ad26.COV2.S COVID-19 vaccine or a placebo.

This clone showed up many times. V and J are TRBV19 and TRBJ1-4; D is possibly TRBD1 (5 bases). The length of the CDR3 is 16 residues. The V gene lost 1 base and the J gene lost 0 bases, with 9 bases spanning the gap. Germline CDR1 LNHDA, CDR2 SQIVND (reference sequence). In DNA form, the CDR3 reads TGTGCCAGTAGTATAGCGTGGGGCGCAACTAATGAAAAACTGTTTTTT. It translates to CASSIAWGATNEKLFF.

This chain links TRBV6-8 with TRBJ2-5, with 8 bases fitting TRBD1. The germline gives CDR1 MNHGY, CDR2 SAAAGT. J was trimmed by 1 base and V by 0 bases; bases with no gene match: 4. This CDR3 spans 16 amino acids. The CDR3 coding sequence is TGTGCCAGCAGTTACTCTCAAACAGGGGGCCAAGAGACCCAGTACTTC. Translating it yields CASSYSQTGGQETQYF.

The chain is built from TRBV9 and TRBJ2-5; weak D call: TRBD2 (6 bases). V dropped 0 bases and J dropped 7 bases, with 13 bases sitting between them. The germline gives CDR1 SGDLS, CDR2 YYNGEE. The CDR3 sequence is 14 residues long. CDR3 DNA: TGTGCCAGCAGCGTAGGGGACTTTAAGGGGACCCAGTACTTC. Residues: CASSVGDFKGTQYF.

The chain links TRBV12-5 to TRBJ2-1; 8 positions match TRBD2. Trimming took 7 bases from V and 6 from J; bases not matched to a gene: 5. From germline, CDR1 is LGHNT and CDR2 FRNRAP. The CDR3 is made up of 13 amino acids. CDR3 in amino acids: CASAEAGGNEQFF. For the CDR3, the DNA is TGTGCTAGTGCGGAGGCGGGGGGCAATGAGCAGTTCTTC.

This clone was picked up a small number of times. The chain has TRBV16 and TRBJ1-2, with TRBD1 matching 7 bases. CDR1 and CDR2 from the germline V gene are KGHSY and FQNENV. The CDR3 contains 13 residues. The junction had 2 bases not matched to a gene; V was cut back by 4 bases and J by 3 bases. The CDR3 DNA follows: TGTGCCAGCAGCCGGCAGGGGGACTATGGCTACACCTTC. This encodes CASSRQGDYGYTF.

The chain has TRBV10-3 and TRBJ2-1; D is possibly TRBD2 (5 bases). Germline values: CDR1 ENHRY, CDR2 SYGVKD. Trimming removed 7 bases at V and 2 bases at J, with 18 bases between. This CDR3 has 16 residues. CDR3 loop: CAIKSSSGSAYNEQFF. CDR3 sequence (DNA): TGTGCCATCAAGTCCTCTTCGGGATCGGCCTACAATGAGCAGTTCTTC.

This clone was counted at least ten times. The chain employs TRBV7-8 and TRBJ2-5; no definite D call. The V gene lost 5 bases and the J gene lost 5 bases, with 18 bases spanning the gap. CDR1 SGHVS and CDR2 FQNEAQ come from the germline V gene. The CDR3 consists of 15 residues. The CDR3 bases are TGTGCCAGCAGCCTAGAACTTCGGGTGGGGGAGACCCAGTACTTC. Amino acids: CASSLELRVGETQYF.

This clone appeared a single time. J is TRBJ1-3 and V is TRBV30, with D perhaps TRBD1 (6 bases). Germline V gene lookup returns CDR1 GTSNPN and CDR2 SVGIG (reference sequence). This CDR3 is built from 13 residues. Trimming took off 3 bases at V and 8 bases at J, with 14 bases between the two ends. The CDR3 sequence: CAWRVKEGDTIYF. DNA of the CDR3: TGTGCCTGGAGAGTAAAGGAGGGGGACACCATATATTTT.

CDR3 region: CASSPGPERGDQETQYF. The CDR3 DNA follows: TGCGCCAGCAGCCCGGGTCCCGAACGGGGGGACCAAGAGACCCAGTACTTC. The rearrangement uses TRBV5-1 and TRBJ2-5; 7 bases line up with TRBD2. This CDR3 comprises 17 residues. Trimming took 4 bases from V and 0 from J; bases not matched to a gene: 12. From germline, CDR1 is SGHRS and CDR2 YFSETQ.

The V gene is TRBV27, the J gene TRBJ1-5; D is unclear. V lost 5 bases to trimming and J lost 5 bases, with 10 bases between them. This CDR3 region has 13 residues. Germline lookup yields CDR1 MNHEY and CDR2 SMNVEV (reference sequence). CDR3 protein: CASSPRWDQPQHF. The CDR3 DNA reads TGTGCCAGCAGTCCCCGATGGGATCAGCCCCAGCATTTT.

The chain couples TRBV7-2 to TRBJ1-1; weak D call: TRBD1 (6 bases). Germline V gene lookup returns CDR1 SGHTA and CDR2 FQGNSA. The V and J ends lost 5 bases and 1 base respectively, with 14 bases between them. This CDR3 contains 15 residues. CDR3 in DNA: TGTGCCAGCAGCCCCCCGGGGGCCAAGAACACTGAAGCTTTCTTT. It encodes CASSPPGAKNTEAFF.

This clone has only one observation. This rearrangement joins TRBV3-1 (or the pseudogene TRBV3-2) to TRBJ1-1; 7 nucleotides match TRBD1. Germline CDR1 is LGHDT and CDR2 is YNNKEL (reference sequence). V trimming: 5 bases; J trimming: 1 base; junction bases outside the gene matches: 4. This CDR3 comprises 14 residues. This CDR3 is CASSLTGRNTEAFF. In DNA form, the CDR3 reads TGTGCCAGCAGCTTGACAGGGAGGAACACTGAAGCTTTCTTT.

The V gene is TRBV10-3, the J gene TRBJ2-1, with TRBD2 matching over 10 bases. Germline CDR1 reads ENHRY; CDR2 reads SYGVKD. The CDR3 totals 15 residues. V was clipped by 7 bases and J by 8 bases; unmatched bases: 11. Here the CDR3 DNA reads TGTGCCATCAAAGGACTAGCGGCAGTGGGGGATGAGCAGTTCTTC. Amino acids: CAIKGLAAVGDEQFF.

The chain employs TRBV9 and TRBJ1-2; D might be TRBD1 (6 bases). CDR1 and CDR2 from the germline V gene are SGDLS and YYNGEE. The CDR3 is made up of 14 amino acids. Trimming took off 2 bases at V and 7 bases at J, with 15 bases between the two ends. CDR3 amino acids: CASSVAARGGGYTF. The CDR3 region has the DNA TGTGCCAGCAGCGTCGCAGCCAGGGGAGGTGGCTACACCTTC. The whole variable domain, remainder taken from reference TRBV9 and TRBJ1-2, is DSGVTQTPKHLITATGQRVTLRCSPRSGDLSVYWYQQSLDQGLQFLIQYYNGEERAKGNILERFSAQQFPDLHSELNLSSLELGDSALYFCASSVAARGGGYTFGSGTRLTVV.

This clone was seen a single time. The chain combines TRBV20-1 with TRBJ2-6, with a possible D match to TRBD1 (5 bases). CDR3 length equals 16 residues. Trimming cost V 3 bases and J 1 base, with 13 bases left between them. Germline-derived CDR1 and CDR2 are DFQATT and SNEGSKA (reference sequence). The CDR3 DNA sequence: TGCAGTGCTAGTGGGTCAGGGTGGTCTGGGGCCAACGTCCTGACTTTC. Translated: CSASGSGWSGANVLTF.

The chain is built from TRBV9 and TRBJ1-1; 10 nucleotides line up with TRBD1. From germline, CDR1 is SGDLS and CDR2 YYNGEE. After removal of 2 bases from V and 4 bases from J, the junction contained 11 bases not matched to a gene. The CDR3 spans 17 residues. The CDR3 loop reads CASSVPGTGEGSTEAFF. The CDR3 DNA sequence: TGTGCCAGCAGCGTCCCTGGGACAGGGGAAGGTAGCACTGAAGCTTTCTTT.

The V gene is TRBV2, the J gene TRBJ2-3, with 13 bases matching TRBD2. The CDR3 runs to 16 residues. V was clipped by 6 bases and J by 4 bases; unmatched bases: 7. Germline-derived CDR1 and CDR2 are SNHLY and FYNNEI. CDR3 amino acids: CASRETSGRAADTQYF. For the CDR3, the DNA is TGTGCCAGCAGGGAAACTAGCGGGAGGGCCGCAGATACGCAGTATTTT. The full variable domain, its missing parts supplied by reference TRBV2 and TRBJ2-3, is EPEVTQTPSHQVTQMGQEVILRCVPISNHLYFYWYRQILGQKVEFLVSFYNNEISEKSEIFDDQFSVERPDGSNFTLKIRSTKLEDSAMYFCASRETSGRAADTQYFGPGTRLTVL.

The chain joins TRBV27 to TRBJ2-1; a weak D match, TRBD2 (6 bases). The V gene lost 2 bases and the J gene lost 10 bases, with 27 bases spanning the gap. The CDR3 runs to 18 residues. Germline-derived CDR1 and CDR2 are MNHEY and SMNVEV (reference sequence). CDR3 residues: CASSLGRHLGGSGEEQFF. CDR3 nucleotide sequence: TGTGCCAGCAGTTTAGGCAGGCACCTGGGGGGATCCGGAGAGGAGCAGTTCTTC.

V is TRBV27 and J is TRBJ2-7, with 12 bases lining up with TRBD2. The CDR3 totals 18 residues. Looked up from germline, CDR1 is MNHEY and CDR2 is SMNVEV (reference sequence). Losses at the gene ends were 0 bases for V and 0 bases for J; bases not matched to a gene: 6. CDR3 residues: CASSLSFGTSGYSYEQYF. In nucleotides, the CDR3 is TGTGCCAGCAGTTTATCTTTTGGGACTAGCGGGTACTCCTACGAGCAGTACTTC.

The chain combines TRBV4-3 with TRBJ2-2; either TRBD1 or TRBD2 may supply D (7 bases each). The CDR3 is made up of 20 amino acids. CDR1 and CDR2 from the germline V gene are LGHNA and YSLEER. V was trimmed by 0 bases and J by 4 bases, leaving 24 bases between them. The CDR3 region is CASSQDLGRGRAYGTGELFF. In nucleotides, the CDR3 is TGCGCCAGCAGCCAAGATTTGGGGAGGGGGCGGGCCTACGGCACCGGGGAGCTGTTTTTT.

V gene TRBV29-1 combines with J gene TRBJ2-1, with D perhaps matching TRBD2 (5 bases). CDR1 and CDR2 from the germline V gene are SQVTM and ANQGSEA. This CDR3 has 13 residues. The V gene lost 2 bases and the J gene lost 0 bases, with 5 bases spanning the gap. The CDR3: CSVETSSYNEQFF. The CDR3 DNA reads as TGCAGCGTTGAAACTAGCTCCTACAATGAGCAGTTCTTC.

The chain recombines TRBV24-1 with TRBJ2-3; 9 bases fit TRBD2. The CDR3 runs 18 residues. Germline CDR1 and CDR2: KGHDR and SFDVKD. With 5 bases clipped from V and 0 bases from J, the junction kept 11 bases outside the gene matches. DNA for the CDR3: TGTGCCACCAGTGTCTCCCCCCGAGCGGGGGGCAGCACAGATACGCAGTATTTT. Translation gives CATSVSPRAGGSTDTQYF.

The chain combines TRBV5-3 with TRBJ2-7; 7 positions agree with TRBD2. TRBV5-3 carries the ORF label, with uncertain function. The length of the CDR3 is 18 residues. J was trimmed by 0 bases and V by 2 bases; bases with no gene match: 14. CDR3 sequence (DNA): TGTGCCAGAAGCTTATATGCTGCTTTTTGCGGGAGCTCCTACGAGCAGTACTTC. This encodes CARSLYAAFCGSSYEQYF.

As regards this clone: An end of the junction does not agree with germline; a read error may underlie this. This rearrangement joins TRBV15 to TRBJ2-3, with a possible D match to TRBD1 (7 bases). The CDR3 consists of 17 residues. CDR1 and CDR2 (germline): LNHNV, YYDKDF (reference sequence). CDR3 nucleotides: TGTGCCACCAGCAGAGATAGGGGGACAGCCTCGGCGGAGGGCACGAATTTT. It translates to CATSRDRGTASAEGTNF.

The rearrangement uses TRBV6-6 and TRBJ2-2; TRBD2 matches 9 bases. This CDR3 has 15 amino acids. Losses at the gene ends were 3 bases for V and 6 bases for J; bases not matched to a gene: 5. Germline V lookup: CDR1 MNHNY, CDR2 SVGAGI (reference sequence). CDR3 sequence reads: CASSYVAGGAGELFF. The CDR3 DNA is TGTGCCAGCAGTTATGTTGCGGGAGGGGCCGGGGAGCTGTTTTTT.

This chain joins TRBV27 and TRBJ2-1; tentative D call: TRBD1 (5 bases). Deletions cut 4 bases from V and 5 bases from J, with 12 bases between. Germline CDR1 and CDR2: MNHEY and SMNVEV (reference sequence). This CDR3 comprises 14 residues. This chain's CDR3 is CASSYRQGHNEQFF. The CDR3 nucleotides are TGTGCCAGCAGTTACAGGCAGGGCCACAATGAGCAGTTCTTC.

This chain connects TRBV19 to TRBJ1-1; D call uncertain. The V and J ends lost 5 bases and 4 bases respectively, with 11 bases between them. Germline assignment: CDR1 LNHDA and CDR2 SQIVND (reference sequence). This CDR3 contains 13 residues. The CDR3 loop reads CASSPLGGTEAFF. In DNA form, the CDR3 reads TGTGCCAGTAGTCCACTGGGAGGCACTGAAGCTTTCTTT.

The V and J genes are TRBV6-5 and TRBJ2-3; the match to TRBD1 covers 7 bases. Per the germline V gene, CDR1 is MNHEY and CDR2 is SVGAGI. The ends lost 6 bases at V and 2 bases at J; junction bases unmatched: 8. The length of the CDR3 is 15 residues. DNA of the CDR3: TGTGCCAGCAGACTCGGACAGGTTCACACAGATACGCAGTATTTT. Protein product: CASRLGQVHTDTQYF.

The chain links TRBV4-3 to TRBJ1-1; no definite D call. This CDR3 region has 13 residues. Germline V gene data show CDR1 as LGHNA and CDR2 as YSLEER. Trimming took off 0 bases at V and 5 bases at J, with 7 bases between the two ends. Here the CDR3 reads CASSQDRGTEAFF. The CDR3 DNA reads TGCGCCAGCAGCCAAGATCGGGGAACTGAAGCTTTCTTT.